What follows are 23 T cell receptor beta chains derived from one specimen sequenced in a study of early T cells in non-severe SARS-CoV-2 infection. Via MiXCR, TCRdb re-called the 5' RACE reads, giving one row per CDR3 protein. Of approximately 30,000 distinct CDR3 sequences in the sample, over 6.5% were seen once. Source material: whole blood. The receptors stem from an adult who was a healthcare worker with PCR-confirmed SARS-CoV-2 infection or an uninfected control (not recorded which).

Comment on this clonotype: A clone one base away is much larger, so this may be a read error. V usage is TRBV3-1 and J usage is TRBJ2-1, with D possibly called TRBD1 or TRBD2 (5 bases each). There are 15 residues in the CDR3. Germline CDR1 is LGHDT and CDR2 is YNNKEL (reference sequence). In DNA form, the CDR3 reads TGTGTCAGCAGCCAGCAATCCGGGACCACCTCCGAGCAGTTCTTC. Its translation: CVSSQQSGTTSEQFF.

This chain connects TRBV15 to TRBJ2-7; 8 positions match TRBD2. Germline CDR1 and CDR2: LNHNV and YYDKDF (reference sequence). Trimming removed 0 bases from V and 5 bases from J; junction bases left unmatched: 9. CDR3 size: 16 residues. This chain's CDR3 is CATSRDLDGGADEQYF. In DNA form, the CDR3 reads TGTGCCACCAGCAGAGATCTCGACGGGGGGGCCGACGAGCAGTACTTC.

This clonotype has only a few counts. The chain employs TRBV5-6 and TRBJ1-6; 7 bases fit TRBD1. CDR3 length equals 14 residues. With V trimmed by 4 bases and J by 7 bases, 5 bases remained unmatched. Germline V gives CDR1 SGHDT, CDR2 YYEEEE. As DNA, the CDR3 is TGTGCCAGCAGCCCGGGACAGAGAAATTCACCCCTCCACTTT. Translated, it gives CASSPGQRNSPLHF.

This clonotype has a count of ten or more. This chain uses TRBV6-6 with TRBJ1-5, with unresolved D. Germline assignment: CDR1 MNHNY and CDR2 SVGAGI (reference sequence). CDR3 length equals 14 residues. V was trimmed by 5 bases and J by 2 bases, leaving 10 bases between them. CDR3 coding DNA: TGTGCCAGCAGTCACGGGCGAGGCAATCAGCCCCAGCATTTT. Its translation is CASSHGRGNQPQHF.

This chain uses TRBV7-6 with TRBJ1-5; no definite D call. Germline V gene lookup returns CDR1 SGHVS and CDR2 FNYEAQ. The length of the CDR3 is 13 residues. The V end lost 2 bases, the J end lost 4 bases, and 6 bases lay between the germline ends. The CDR3: CASSLQENQPQHF. CDR3 nucleotide sequence: TGTGCCAGCAGCTTACAGGAAAATCAGCCCCAGCATTTT. Full variable domain (remainder filled in from reference TRBV7-6 and TRBJ1-5): GAGVSQSPRYKVTKRGQDVALRCDPISGHVSLYWYRQALGQGPEFLTYFNYEAQQDKSGLPNDRFSAERPEGSISTLTIQRTEQRDSAMYRCASSLQENQPQHFGDGTRLSIL.

The sample holds many counts of this clonotype. V gene TRBV7-8 combines with J gene TRBJ2-7; possible D gene TRBD2, 6 bases. V was clipped by 5 bases and J by 2 bases, with 10 bases between them. The germline V gene encodes CDR1 SGHVS and CDR2 FQNEAQ. The CDR3 length is 13 residues. CDR3 region: CASSRGVAYEQYF. The CDR3, as DNA: TGTGCCAGCAGCCGCGGGGTTGCCTACGAGCAGTACTTC. The whole variable domain, filled in from reference TRBV7-8 and TRBJ2-7, reads GAGVSQSPRYKVAKRGQDVALRCDPISGHVSLFWYQQALGQGPEFLTYFQNEAQLDKSGLPSDRFFAERPEGSVSTLKIQRTQQEDSAVYLCASSRGVAYEQYFGPGTRLTVT.

This clonotype was picked up many times. This chain connects TRBV5-1 to TRBJ1-1; possibly TRBD1 for D (5 bases). This CDR3 is 14 amino acids long. Germline CDR1 is SGHRS and CDR2 is YFSETQ. V was clipped by 4 bases and J by 0 bases, with 10 bases between them. CDR3 nucleotides: TGCGCCAGCAGCCCGGGACCTTTGAACACTGAAGCTTTCTTT. Amino acid sequence: CASSPGPLNTEAFF. The full variable domain, with the rest looked up from reference TRBV5-1 and TRBJ1-1, is KAGVTQTPRYLIKTRGQQVTLSCSPISGHRSVSWYQQTPGQGLQFLFEYFSETQRNKGNFPGRFSGRQFSNSRSEMNVSTLELGDSALYLCASSPGPLNTEAFFGQGTRLTVV.

This clonotype was counted ten times or more. The chain uses TRBV6-1 and TRBJ1-5; 7 bases map to TRBD1. Germline V gene lookup returns CDR1 MNHNS and CDR2 SASEGT. With 0 bases clipped from V and 0 bases from J, the junction kept 11 bases outside the gene matches. CDR3 size: 19 residues. CDR3 in DNA: TGTGCCAGCAGTGAAGCAATGAGGGGGCGGCGCTATAGCAATCAGCCCCAGCATTTT. Translation: CASSEAMRGRRYSNQPQHF.

The chain is built from TRBV4-2 and TRBJ1-3, with D unresolved. Germline V lookup: CDR1 LGHNA, CDR2 YNFKEQ. V lost 0 bases and J lost 1, with 7 bases in between. This CDR3 spans 15 amino acids. CDR3 coding DNA: TGTGCCAGCAGCCAAGATTCCGCTTCTGGAAACACCATATATTTT. Translating gives CASSQDSASGNTIYF.

This clonotype was seen ten or more times. The chain has TRBV6-2 or TRBV6-3 and TRBJ1-5; D ambiguous. The germline V gene has CDR1 MNHEY and CDR2 SVGEGT. This CDR3 comprises 15 residues. Trimming took 2 bases from V and 4 from J, leaving 12 bases between them. CDR3 nucleotide sequence: TGTGCCAGCAGTTACCGGTGGCAGCCGAATCAGCCCCAGCATTTT. Translated: CASSYRWQPNQPQHF.

This clonotype showed up many times. The gene calls are TRBV30 and TRBJ2-7, with D possibly matching TRBD1 (5 bases). Germline loops: CDR1 GTSNPN, CDR2 SVGIG (reference sequence). V was trimmed by 5 bases and J by 0 bases, leaving 11 bases between them. The length of the CDR3 is 13 residues. The CDR3 sequence: CAWSQGFSYEQYF. The DNA for the CDR3 is TGTGCCTGGTCGCAGGGTTTCTCCTACGAGCAGTACTTC.

This clonotype was counted between two and nine times. The rearrangement links TRBV28 to TRBJ2-2; 9 bases agree with TRBD1. Unmatched junction bases numbered 6, after V lost 6 bases and J lost 7 bases. The germline V gene encodes CDR1 MDHEN and CDR2 SYDVKM. CDR3 size: 14 residues. Written as DNA, the CDR3 is TGTGCCAGCAGAGGGACAGGGTTTGGCGGGGAGCTGTTTTTT. Encoded protein: CASRGTGFGGELFF.

This clonotype was recorded many times. This sequence joins TRBV28 and TRBJ2-1; 9 bases are shared with TRBD1. There are 16 residues in the CDR3. Germline V gene lookup returns CDR1 MDHEN and CDR2 SYDVKM. Trimming at V came to 3 bases and at J to 6 bases, leaving 9 bases not matched to a gene. In DNA form, the CDR3 reads TGTGCCAGCAGTTTTACAGGGGGCGCTTTAAGCAATGAGCAGTTCTTC. Amino acid sequence: CASSFTGGALSNEQFF. The variable domain in full, completed from reference TRBV28 and TRBJ2-1, reads DVKVTQSSRYLVKRTGEKVFLECVQDMDHENMFWYRQDPGLGLRLIYFSYDVKMKEKGDIPEGYSVSREKKERFSLILESASTNQTSMYLCASSFTGGALSNEQFFGPGTRLTVL.

This clonotype occurred many times. This chain uses TRBV7-9 with TRBJ2-3; D gene unclear. This CDR3 spans 18 amino acids. Trimming left V 6 bases short and J 1 base short, with 23 bases between. Germline V gives CDR1 SEHNR, CDR2 FQNEAQ (reference sequence). The CDR3 loop reads CASRPFQLGPTGTDTQYF. The CDR3 region has the DNA TGTGCCAGCAGACCCTTCCAACTCGGTCCGACCGGCACAGATACGCAGTATTTT.

This clonotype was picked up a small number of times. The chain uses TRBV30 and TRBJ2-5; 9 bases are shared with TRBD1. The length of the CDR3 is 14 residues. Germline V CDR1 and CDR2: GTSNPN, SVGIG (reference sequence). Trimming took 3 bases from V and 4 from J; bases not matched to a gene: 6. The CDR3 sequence is CAWSPTGGLETQYF. CDR3 coding DNA: TGTGCCTGGAGCCCCACAGGGGGCTTAGAGACCCAGTACTTC.

This chain links TRBV30 with TRBJ2-7; 11 bases match TRBD1. The CDR3 consists of 15 residues. Germline-derived CDR1 and CDR2 are GTSNPN and SVGIG (reference sequence). Unmatched junction bases numbered 9, after V lost 4 bases and J lost 4 bases. The CDR3 DNA sequence: TGTGCCTGGACCCCCGGGACAGGGGGTTATTACGAGCAGTACTTC. It codes for CAWTPGTGGYYEQYF.

The gene calls are TRBV7-8 and TRBJ1-1; D unclear. The CDR3 runs 13 residues. Germline V gene sequence: CDR1 SGHVS, CDR2 FQNEAQ. V lost 2 bases to trimming and J lost 3 bases, with 7 bases between them. CDR3: CASSLSLYTEAFF. CDR3 nucleotide sequence: TGTGCCAGCAGCTTAAGTCTTTACACTGAAGCTTTCTTT. Supplemented by reference TRBV7-8 and TRBJ1-1, the full variable domain reads GAGVSQSPRYKVAKRGQDVALRCDPISGHVSLFWYQQALGQGPEFLTYFQNEAQLDKSGLPSDRFFAERPEGSVSTLKIQRTQQEDSAVYLCASSLSLYTEAFFGQGTRLTVV.

This clonotype appeared many times. The CDR3 DNA follows: TGTGCCAGCAGCTTAGCTCTGATGGGGTCAGAGACCCAGTACTTC. Protein: CASSLALMGSETQYF. The chain combines TRBV7-2 with TRBJ2-5; D gene unclear. Germline V CDR1 and CDR2: SGHTA, FQGNSA. V was shortened by 0 bases and J by 4 bases, with 12 bases between the two germline ends. The CDR3 spans 15 residues.

In its sample, this clonotype was seen many times. V and J are TRBV6-5 and TRBJ1-6, with D unresolved. V lost 0 bases, J lost 9 bases, and 6 bases lay in between. Germline-derived CDR1 and CDR2 are MNHEY and SVGAGI. This CDR3 contains 13 residues. The CDR3 sequence: CASSYSGSSPLHF. As DNA, the CDR3 is TGTGCCAGCAGTTACTCAGGGAGTTCACCCCTCCACTTT.

This clonotype was detected a few times. The chain carries TRBV3-1 and TRBJ2-7; no clear D. CDR1 and CDR2 from the germline V gene are LGHDT and YNNKEL (reference sequence). The length of the CDR3 is 12 residues. Trimming stripped 3 bases from V and 6 bases from J, with 9 bases between. The CDR3 nucleotides read TGTGCCAGCAGCCACGGTGGATCCGAGCAGTACTTC. This encodes CASSHGGSEQYF.

This clonotype was counted many times. The rearrangement uses TRBV7-2 and TRBJ1-5; D gene ambiguous. The CDR3 sequence is 13 residues long. V was cut by 1 base and J by 6 bases, with 7 bases left in between. Looked up from germline, CDR1 is SGHTA and CDR2 is FQGNSA. CDR3: CASSLVRSQPQHF. In nucleotides, the CDR3 is TGTGCCAGCAGCTTAGTCAGGAGTCAGCCCCAGCATTTT. Based on the CDR3 plus reference TRBV7-2 and TRBJ1-5, the full variable domain is GAGVSQSPSNKVTEKGKDVELRCDPISGHTALYWYRQSLGQGLEFLIYFQGNSAPDKSGLPSDRFSAERTGGSVSTLTIQRTQQEDSAVYLCASSLVRSQPQHFGDGTRLSIL.

The V gene is TRBV10-3, the J gene TRBJ2-2, with 9 bases that match TRBD1. Trimming cost V 4 bases and J 0 bases; bases outside gene matches: 0. This CDR3 spans 15 amino acids. The V gene's germline CDR1 is ENHRY and CDR2 SYGVKD. The CDR3 DNA follows: TGTGCCATCAGTGGGGACAGGGCGAACACCGGGGAGCTGTTTTTT. This translates into CAISGDRANTGELFF.

This clonotype was detected ten times or more. This sequence joins TRBV21-1 and TRBJ2-1; no DNA check was done on the table's D call, TRBD1. TRBV21-1 is annotated as a pseudogene. The CDR3 runs to 19 residues. This chain's CDR3 is CASSSTSGGITGGKNEQFF. The CDR3 nucleotides read TGTGCCAGCAGCTCCACTTCAGGGGGCATAACTGGGGGTAAAAATGAGCAGTTCTTC.